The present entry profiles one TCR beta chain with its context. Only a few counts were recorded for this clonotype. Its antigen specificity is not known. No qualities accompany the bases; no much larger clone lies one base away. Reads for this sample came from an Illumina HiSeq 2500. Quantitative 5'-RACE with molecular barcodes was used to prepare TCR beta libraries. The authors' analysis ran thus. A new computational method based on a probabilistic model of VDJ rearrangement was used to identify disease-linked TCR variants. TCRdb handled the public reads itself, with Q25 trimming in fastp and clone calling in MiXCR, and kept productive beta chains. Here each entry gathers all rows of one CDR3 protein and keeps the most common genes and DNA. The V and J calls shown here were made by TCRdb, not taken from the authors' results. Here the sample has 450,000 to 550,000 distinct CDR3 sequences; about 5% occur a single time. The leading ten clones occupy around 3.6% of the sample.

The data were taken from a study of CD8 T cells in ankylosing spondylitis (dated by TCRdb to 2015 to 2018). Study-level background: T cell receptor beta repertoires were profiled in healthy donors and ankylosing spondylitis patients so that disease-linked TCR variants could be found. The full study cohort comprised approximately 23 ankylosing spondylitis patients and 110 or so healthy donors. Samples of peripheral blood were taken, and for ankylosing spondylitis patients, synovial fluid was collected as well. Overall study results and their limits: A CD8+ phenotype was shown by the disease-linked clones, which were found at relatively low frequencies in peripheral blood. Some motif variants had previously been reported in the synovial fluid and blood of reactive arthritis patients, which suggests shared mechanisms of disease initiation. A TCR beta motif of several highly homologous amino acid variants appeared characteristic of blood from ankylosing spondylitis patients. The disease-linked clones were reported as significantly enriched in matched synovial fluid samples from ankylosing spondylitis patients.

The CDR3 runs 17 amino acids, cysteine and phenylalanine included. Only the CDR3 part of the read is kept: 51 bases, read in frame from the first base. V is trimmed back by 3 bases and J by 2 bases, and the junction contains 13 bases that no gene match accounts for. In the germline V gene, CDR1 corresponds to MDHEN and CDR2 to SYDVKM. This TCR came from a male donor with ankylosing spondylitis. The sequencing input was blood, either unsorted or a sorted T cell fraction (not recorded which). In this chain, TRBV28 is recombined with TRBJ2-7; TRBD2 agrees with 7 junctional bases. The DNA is TGTGCCAGCAGTTTGTCCTTAAGCCTCGGGGGGACCTACGAGCAGTACTTC. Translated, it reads CASSLSLSLGGTYEQYF.